This T cell receptor beta chain appears in the sequencing data of a study of blood T cells in healthy people across ages. Broader study findings: The unknown donor CMV status may have confounded expanded clonotype changes. The study found more naive CD4+ cells and higher diversity in long-lived than aged donors. Reliance upon unsorted PBMCs precluded definitive naive versus antigen-experienced comparison.

Then a second PCR, running roughly 7 to 11 cycles, was carried out with a sample-barcoded 5' primer and a J-beta primer mix. A 12-random-nucleotide template-switch adaptor tagged each cDNA molecule. TCRdb re-derived calls from the 5' RACE reads in MiXCR, one entry per CDR3 protein. The data hold approximately 800,000 distinct CDR3 sequences, with 55% to 75% observed a single time. This clonotype was picked up a small number of times. Its specificity is unknown. Germline CDR1 SGDLS, CDR2 YYNGEE. CDR3 length: 17 residues. V was trimmed by 2 bases and J by 0 bases, leaving 15 bases between them. The TCR was taken from a man younger than 40 in good health. The chain joins TRBV9 to TRBJ2-1, with D possibly matching TRBD1 (6 bases). Material for sequencing was blood. CDR3 nucleotide sequence: TGTGCCAGCAGCGTCCCCGCAGGACAGAGCTCCTACAATGAGCAGTTCTTC. It encodes CASSVPAGQSSYNEQFF.